This T cell receptor (beta chain) was identified during a study of cytomegalovirus exposure and HLA in healthy donors. Researchers ran the PCR with 60 Vbeta and 13 Jbeta primers. Sequencing used immunoSEQ multiplex PCR; TCRdb keeps in-frame clones, though not all of them. The table records 120,000 or so clones, less than 85% of them present only once. The study, taken as a whole, reports: From TCR beta sequences, most subjects' HLA-A and HLA-B alleles were reportedly predicted accurately. Later work showed greater clonal expansion in HLA-associated TCR beta chains than in equally common others. Researchers left out some V segments, among them TRBV6-2 and TRBV6-3, as indistinguishable. TCR beta V- and J-gene trimming, according to a later analysis, was linked to a missense DCLRE1C variant.

CDR1 and CDR2 from the germline V gene are MNHEY and SVGAGI. V lost 4 bases, J lost 2 bases, and 15 bases lay in between. The CDR3 consists of 16 residues. In regard to this clone: Its cognate antigen is unknown.

The receptor's source is a man between 18 and 29 years old in good health and CMV-seropositive. The sample comprised PBMCs. The chain couples TRBV6-5 to TRBJ2-1; perhaps TRBD2 as D (5 bases). CDR3 nucleotide sequence: TGTGCCAGCAGTTTCGGCACACCCGGGGCCTACAATGAGCAGTTCTTC. Protein sequence: CASSFGTPGAYNEQFF.